This is a list of T cell receptor beta chains from one sample in a study of blood T cell repertoires in COVID-19. The repertoire was sequenced with immunoSEQ multiplex PCR; TCRdb's copy has only in-frame clones and lacks some. The repertoire holds roughly 500,000 clones, with 88% as singletons. Sequencing used PBMCs or T cells enriched from blood (not recorded which). The receptors originated from a woman in her thirties or forties who had recovered from COVID-19. Each CDR3 is given with its conserved first and last residue. A D gene is named only where the DNA matches it firmly. Only part of the rows carry a size: once, few, many, or a class if the clone is expanded.

v_call	clone_size	cdr3_length	j_call	d_call	cdr3_nt	cdr3_aa
TRBV4-1	.	16	TRBJ2-5	TRBD1	TGCGCCAGCAGCCCTGGGCAGGGGGTAGCCAGGGAGACCCAGTACTTC	CASSPGQGVARETQYF
TRBV12-3/TRBV12-4	.	13	TRBJ1-4	.	TGTGCCAGCACCCCTTATTTTAGCGAAAAACTGTTTTTT	CASTPYFSEKLFF
TRBV12-5	.	20	TRBJ2-6	TRBD1	TGTGCTAGTGGTAACCGGGACAGGGGAGGAATGAGCTCTGGGGCCAACGTCCTGACTTTC	CASGNRDRGGMSSGANVLTF
TRBV11-2	.	12	TRBJ1-1	.	TGTGCCAGCAGCCATTTAGGGGAAGGAGCTTTCTTT	CASSHLGEGAFF
TRBV4-3	.	18	TRBJ2-1	TRBD2	TGCGCCAGCAGCCAAGTACTAGCGGGACCCAGCTCCTACAATGAGCAGTTCTTC	CASSQVLAGPSSYNEQFF
TRBV19	once	17	TRBJ2-1	TRBD2	TGTGCCAGTAGTATATCGTGGGCTAGCGGGAGGGCCGATGAGCAGTTCTTC	CASSISWASGRADEQFF
TRBV6-2/TRBV6-3	.	16	TRBJ1-5	TRBD1	TGTGCCAGCAGCCCAAGGGGGACAGGGTATAATCAGCCCCAGCATTTT	CASSPRGTGYNQPQHF
TRBV7-9	.	15	TRBJ1-4	TRBD1	TGTGCCAGCAGCCGACAGGGAGGCTTGGGGGAAAAACTGTTTTTT	CASSRQGGLGEKLFF
TRBV6-5	.	15	TRBJ2-5	.	TGTGCCAGCAGGGCCGGACTTAACCCATGGTGGGCCCAGTACTTC	CASRAGLNPWWAQYF
TRBV11-3	.	14	TRBJ1-3	.	TGTGCCAGCAGCCTGACAGGTTCTGGAAACACCATATATTTT	CASSLTGSGNTIYF
TRBV19	.	14	TRBJ2-7	TRBD2	TGTGCCAGTAAGCAGCGGGAGAGTTCCTACGAGCAGTACTTC	CASKQRESSYEQYF
TRBV3-1/TRBV3-2	.	15	TRBJ1-6	.	TGTGCCAGCAGCCCTATCGGACAGATCAATTCACCCCTCCACTTT	CASSPIGQINSPLHF
TRBV4-3	few	15	TRBJ2-4	.	TGCGCCAGCAGCCAAGTTGGACAGCTTGAGAACATTCAGTACTTC	CASSQVGQLENIQYF
TRBV7-9	.	15	TRBJ2-7	TRBD1	TGTGCCAGCAGCTTAGTAATGGGACAGACATACGAGCAGTACTTC	CASSLVMGQTYEQYF
TRBV10-3	once	17	TRBJ2-1	TRBD2	TGTGCCATCAGTGAGTCGACGGGGACTAGCGTTTCCATTGAGCAGTTCTTC	CAISESTGTSVSIEQFF
TRBV6-6	.	15	TRBJ2-7	.	TGTGCCAGCAGTTACCCGACTAGAGGGGACTACGAGCAGTACTTC	CASSYPTRGDYEQYF
TRBV6-2/TRBV6-3	.	13	TRBJ2-1	.	TGTGCCAGCAGTCTCGACACTTACAATGAGCAGTTCTTC	CASSLDTYNEQFF
TRBV4-1	.	16	TRBJ2-1	.	TGCGCCAGCAGCCAAGAGGGACTCGACTCCTACAATGAGCAGTTCTTC	CASSQEGLDSYNEQFF
TRBV5-1	once	15	TRBJ1-4	TRBD1	TGCGCCAGCACCGCTTTTCCAGGGGGAGGTGAAAAACTGTTTTTT	CASTAFPGGGEKLFF
TRBV28	.	17	TRBJ2-7	.	TGTGCCAGCAGTTTAAAGGAACAGGGTCTCTTCCCCTACGAGCAGTACTTC	CASSLKEQGLFPYEQYF
TRBV15	.	19	TRBJ1-2	.	TGTGCCACCAGCAGAGAATCGGTTCAGGGGCTCCCTCGGGACTATGGCTACACCTTC	CATSRESVQGLPRDYGYTF
TRBV10-2	.	13	TRBJ2-6	.	TGCGCCAGCAGATCTTCTGGGGCCAACGTCCTGACTTTC	CASRSSGANVLTF
TRBV6-2/TRBV6-3	.	16	TRBJ1-2	.	TGTGCCAGCAGTTACTCGATAGCCCCAACTAACTATGGCTACACCTTC	CASSYSIAPTNYGYTF
TRBV6-2/TRBV6-3	.	15	TRBJ2-1	TRBD2	TGTGCCAGCAGCCTGAGCGGGAGGGTGGGTAATGAGCAGTTCTTC	CASSLSGRVGNEQFF
TRBV6-5	.	13	TRBJ1-5	.	TGTGCCAGCAGTTACACCGAGGGACAGCCCCAGCATTTT	CASSYTEGQPQHF
TRBV6-2/TRBV6-3	.	13	TRBJ1-2	.	TGTGCCAGCAGCCTAGGGGTTACCGCTGGCTACACCTTC	CASSLGVTAGYTF
TRBV11-1	.	14	TRBJ2-2	.	TGTGCCAGCAGCCCACTGCGGACAGCCGGGGAGCTGTTTTTT	CASSPLRTAGELFF
TRBV30	.	12	TRBJ1-1	.	TGTGCCTGGACGGCGGGTCTTCTTGAAGCTTTCTTT	CAWTAGLLEAFF
TRBV29-1	.	14	TRBJ2-4	TRBD2	TGCAGCGTTCTGGGACTAGCGGGACAAAACATTCAGTACTTC	CSVLGLAGQNIQYF
TRBV5-1	.	19	TRBJ2-7	TRBD2	TGCGCCAGCAGCTACCCCCTAGCGGGGACCCCATCGACTTTGGTCGAGCAGTACTTC	CASSYPLAGTPSTLVEQYF
TRBV11-1	.	14	TRBJ1-1	.	TGTGCCAGCAGCTTACGACAGCTGAACACTGAAGCTTTCTTT	CASSLRQLNTEAFF
TRBV7-2	.	11	TRBJ2-5	.	TGTGCCAGCAGCCCGTTGGAGACCCAGTACTTC	CASSPLETQYF
TRBV14	.	14	TRBJ1-2	.	TGTGCCAGCAGCCAAGATTTGTCTTTCTATGGCTACACCTTC	CASSQDLSFYGYTF
TRBV2	.	17	TRBJ2-1	.	TGTGCCAGCAGTGTCAGCCCGGGACTCCGGGCGGGCAATGAGCAGTTCTTC	CASSVSPGLRAGNEQFF
TRBV6-6	.	12	TRBJ1-1	.	TGTGCCAGCAGTCCTCAGTACCCTGAAGCTTTCTTT	CASSPQYPEAFF
TRBV7-2	.	15	TRBJ2-7	.	TGTGCCAGCAGCCCCTCTAGGGGGAGAGCCTACGAGCAGTACTTC	CASSPSRGRAYEQYF
TRBV6-5	.	15	TRBJ2-7	TRBD1	TGTGCCAGCAGCCGGACAGGAGGCAGCTCCTACGAGCAGTACTTC	CASSRTGGSSYEQYF
TRBV10-3	.	15	TRBJ2-1	TRBD1	TGTGCCATCAGCTATAGGACAGGGGTCTACAATGAGCAGTTCTTC	CAISYRTGVYNEQFF
TRBV12-3/TRBV12-4	few	13	TRBJ2-1	.	TGTGCCAGCAGTCCAGGACACCCAGTTGAGCAGTTCTTC	CASSPGHPVEQFF
TRBV2	.	15	TRBJ1-3	TRBD1	TGTGCCAGCAGACCGACAGGGGGGACGGGAAACACCATATATTTT	CASRPTGGTGNTIYF
TRBV25-1	few	12	TRBJ1-4	.	TGTGCCAGCAGTGCGACTAATGAAAAACTGTTTTTT	CASSATNEKLFF
TRBV7-7	.	15	TRBJ2-5	TRBD2	TGTGCTAGCAGCCCCGGACTAGCAGCTCAAGAGACCCAGTACTTC	CASSPGLAAQETQYF
TRBV6-5	.	14	TRBJ1-1	.	TGTGCCAGCAGAACACAGGCGCCGAACACTGAAGCTTTCTTT	CASRTQAPNTEAFF
TRBV27	.	19	TRBJ2-1	TRBD2	TGTGCCAGCAGTCCGAAGCCGGGACTAGCGGGAGGGCCGATTAATGAGCAGTTCTTC	CASSPKPGLAGGPINEQFF
TRBV7-2	.	19	TRBJ2-3	TRBD2	TGTGCCAGCAGACCCCTGAGGACGGCGGGAGGATCAAGCACAGATACGCAGTATTTT	CASRPLRTAGGSSTDTQYF
TRBV27	once	14	TRBJ1-2	.	TGTGCCAGCAGTTCTTATGGGGGGACGAATGGCTACACCTTC	CASSSYGGTNGYTF
TRBV18	.	15	TRBJ2-7	.	TGTGCCAGCTCACCAAAGAGCAAATCGGGCTACGAGCAGTACTTC	CASSPKSKSGYEQYF
TRBV5-1	.	15	TRBJ2-1	TRBD2	TGCGCCAGCAGCTTGGCACTAGCGGGAACGAATGAGCAGTTCTTC	CASSLALAGTNEQFF
TRBV27	few	14	TRBJ2-7	TRBD2	TGTGCCAGCAGTCCCCTAGCGGGGGTCTACGAGCAGTACTTC	CASSPLAGVYEQYF
TRBV30	.	13	TRBJ1-2	TRBD1	TGTGCCTGGAGTTCGGACAGGGTCTATGGCTACACCTTC	CAWSSDRVYGYTF
TRBV12-3/TRBV12-4	.	13	TRBJ1-6	.	TGTGCCAGCAGTTTACTGGGGTGGAGGACCCTCCACTTT	CASSLLGWRTLHF